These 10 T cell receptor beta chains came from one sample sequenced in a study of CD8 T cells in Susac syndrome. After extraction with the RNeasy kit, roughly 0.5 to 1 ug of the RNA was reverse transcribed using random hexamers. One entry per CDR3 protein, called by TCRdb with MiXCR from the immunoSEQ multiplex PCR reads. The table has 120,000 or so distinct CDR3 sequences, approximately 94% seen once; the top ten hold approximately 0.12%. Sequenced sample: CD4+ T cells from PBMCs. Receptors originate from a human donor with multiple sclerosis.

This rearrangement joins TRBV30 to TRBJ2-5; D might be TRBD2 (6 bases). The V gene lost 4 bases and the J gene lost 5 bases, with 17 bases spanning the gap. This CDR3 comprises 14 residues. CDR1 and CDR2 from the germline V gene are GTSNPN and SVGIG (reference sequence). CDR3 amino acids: CAWNRDSRWETQYF. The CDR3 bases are TGTGCCTGGAACCGGGACTCTCGGTGGGAGACCCAGTACTTC.

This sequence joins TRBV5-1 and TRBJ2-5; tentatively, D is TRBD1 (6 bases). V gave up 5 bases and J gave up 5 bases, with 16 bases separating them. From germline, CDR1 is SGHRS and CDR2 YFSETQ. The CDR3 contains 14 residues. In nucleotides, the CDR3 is TGCGCCAGCAGTTGGGACATTGCGAGGGAGACCCAGTACTTC. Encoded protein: CASSWDIARETQYF. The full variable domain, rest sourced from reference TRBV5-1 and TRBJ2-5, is KAGVTQTPRYLIKTRGQQVTLSCSPISGHRSVSWYQQTPGQGLQFLFEYFSETQRNKGNFPGRFSGRQFSNSRSEMNVSTLELGDSALYLCASSWDIARETQYFGPGTRLLVL.

In DNA, the CDR3 is TGTGCCAGCTCACCCTCCTGGACCTTAGCATCCGGGGAGCTGTTTTTT. This encodes CASSPSWTLASGELFF. The J gene is TRBJ2-2, the V gene TRBV18; no definite D call. CDR3 length equals 16 residues. CDR1 and CDR2 (germline): KGHSH, LQKENI. The V gene lost 3 bases and the J gene lost 6 bases, with 17 bases spanning the gap.

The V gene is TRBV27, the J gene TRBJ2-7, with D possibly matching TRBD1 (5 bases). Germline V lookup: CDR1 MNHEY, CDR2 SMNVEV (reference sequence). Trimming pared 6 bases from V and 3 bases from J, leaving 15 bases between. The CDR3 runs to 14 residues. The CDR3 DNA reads TGTGCCAGCAGCCTCCAAGGGGATATCTACGAGCAGTACTTC. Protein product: CASSLQGDIYEQYF.

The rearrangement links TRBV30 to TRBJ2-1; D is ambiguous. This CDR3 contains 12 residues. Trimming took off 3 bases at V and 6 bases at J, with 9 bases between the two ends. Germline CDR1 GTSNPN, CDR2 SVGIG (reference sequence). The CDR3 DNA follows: TGTGCCTGGAGCTCTAACTCCAATGAGCAGTTCTTC. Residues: CAWSSNSNEQFF.

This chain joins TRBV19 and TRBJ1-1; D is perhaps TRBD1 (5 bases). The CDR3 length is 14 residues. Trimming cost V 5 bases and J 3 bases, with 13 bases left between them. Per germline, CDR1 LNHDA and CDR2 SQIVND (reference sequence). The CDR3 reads CASSARRGHTEAFF. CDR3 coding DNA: TGTGCCAGTAGTGCCCGTAGGGGTCACACTGAAGCTTTCTTT.

CDR3 nucleotides: TGTGCCAGCAGCCAAGGGACTAGCGGGAGTGTAGAGCAGTTCTTC. This sequence encodes CASSQGTSGSVEQFF. The rearrangement joins TRBV14 to TRBJ2-1; the match to TRBD2 covers 13 bases. With 1 base clipped from V and 10 bases from J, the junction kept 4 bases outside the gene matches. The CDR3 loop spans 15 amino acids. Germline values: CDR1 SGHDN, CDR2 FVKESK. Full variable domain (remainder filled in from reference TRBV14 and TRBJ2-1): EAGVTQFPSHSVIEKGQTVTLRCDPISGHDNLYWYRRVMGKEIKFLLHFVKESKQDESGMPNNRFLAERTGGTYSTLKVQPAELEDSGVYFCASSQGTSGSVEQFFGPGTRLTVL.

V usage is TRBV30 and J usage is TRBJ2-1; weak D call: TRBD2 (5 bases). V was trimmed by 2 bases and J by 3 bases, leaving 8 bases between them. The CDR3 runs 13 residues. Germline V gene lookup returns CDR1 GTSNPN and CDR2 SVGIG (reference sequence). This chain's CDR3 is CAWSPRGYNEQFF. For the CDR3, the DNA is TGTGCCTGGAGTCCCCGGGGCTACAATGAGCAGTTCTTC.

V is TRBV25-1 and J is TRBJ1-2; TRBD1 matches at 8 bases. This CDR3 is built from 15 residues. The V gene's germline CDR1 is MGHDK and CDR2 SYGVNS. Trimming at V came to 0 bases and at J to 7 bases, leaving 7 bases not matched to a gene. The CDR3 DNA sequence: TGTGCCAGCAGTGAATATACAGGGGGGAAGGGTGGCTACACCTTC. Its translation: CASSEYTGGKGGYTF.

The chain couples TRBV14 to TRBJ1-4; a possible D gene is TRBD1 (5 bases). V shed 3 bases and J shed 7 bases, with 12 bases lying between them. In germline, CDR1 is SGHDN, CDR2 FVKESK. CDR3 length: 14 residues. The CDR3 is CASSHRVVPEKLFF. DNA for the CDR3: TGTGCCAGCAGCCACAGGGTAGTGCCTGAAAAACTGTTTTTT.